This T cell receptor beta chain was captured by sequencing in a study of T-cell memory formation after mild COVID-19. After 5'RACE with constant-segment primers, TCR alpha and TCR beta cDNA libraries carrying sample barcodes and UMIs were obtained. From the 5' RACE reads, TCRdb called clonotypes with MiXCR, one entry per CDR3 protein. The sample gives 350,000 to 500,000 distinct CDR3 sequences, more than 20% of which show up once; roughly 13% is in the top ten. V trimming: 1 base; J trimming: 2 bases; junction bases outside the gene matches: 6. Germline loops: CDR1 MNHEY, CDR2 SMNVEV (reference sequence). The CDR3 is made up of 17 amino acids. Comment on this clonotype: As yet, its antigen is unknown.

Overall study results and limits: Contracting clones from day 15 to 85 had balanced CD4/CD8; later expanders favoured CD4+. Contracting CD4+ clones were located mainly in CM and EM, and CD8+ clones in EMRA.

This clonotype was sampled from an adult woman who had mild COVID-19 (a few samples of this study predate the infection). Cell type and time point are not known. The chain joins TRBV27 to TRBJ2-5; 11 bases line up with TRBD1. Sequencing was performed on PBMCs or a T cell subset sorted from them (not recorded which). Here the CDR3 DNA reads TGTGCCAGCAGTTTATTTAAGGGACAGGGGGTACAAGAGACCCAGTACTTC. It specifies CASSLFKGQGVQETQYF.